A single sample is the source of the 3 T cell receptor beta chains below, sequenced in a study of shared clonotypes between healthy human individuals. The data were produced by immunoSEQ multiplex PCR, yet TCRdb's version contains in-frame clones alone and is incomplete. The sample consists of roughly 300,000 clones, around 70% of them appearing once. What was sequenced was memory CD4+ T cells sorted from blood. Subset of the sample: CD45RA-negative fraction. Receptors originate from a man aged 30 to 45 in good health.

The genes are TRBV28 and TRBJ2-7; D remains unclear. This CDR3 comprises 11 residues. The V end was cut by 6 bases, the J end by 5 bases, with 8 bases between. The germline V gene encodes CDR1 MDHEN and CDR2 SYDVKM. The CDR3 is CASSKGHEQYF. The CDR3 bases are TGTGCCAGCAGCAAGGGTCACGAGCAGTACTTC.

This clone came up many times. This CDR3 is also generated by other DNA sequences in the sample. CDR3 protein: CSVRTGYEQYF. As DNA, the CDR3 is TGCAGCGTACGGACAGGGTACGAGCAGTACTTC. The chain recombines TRBV29-1 with TRBJ2-7; 8 bases fit TRBD1. Germline V CDR1 and CDR2: SQVTM, ANQGSEA. V shed 6 bases, J shed 4 bases, and the junction held 2 bases outside the gene matches. This CDR3 region has 11 residues.

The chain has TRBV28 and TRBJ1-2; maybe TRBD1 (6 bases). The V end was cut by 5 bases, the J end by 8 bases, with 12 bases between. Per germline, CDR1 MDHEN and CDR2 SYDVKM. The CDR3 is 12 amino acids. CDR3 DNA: TGTGCCAGCAGTACAGGGTACAGGGGCTACACCTTC. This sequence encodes CASSTGYRGYTF.